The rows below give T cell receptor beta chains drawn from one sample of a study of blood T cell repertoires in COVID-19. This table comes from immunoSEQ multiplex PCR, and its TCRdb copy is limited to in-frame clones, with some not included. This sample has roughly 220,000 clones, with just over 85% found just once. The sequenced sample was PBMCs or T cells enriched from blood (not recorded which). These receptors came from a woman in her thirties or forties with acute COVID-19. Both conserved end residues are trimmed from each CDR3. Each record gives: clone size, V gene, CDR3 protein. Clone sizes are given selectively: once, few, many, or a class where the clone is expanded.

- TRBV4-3 ASSQDRRAQY
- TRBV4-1 ASSQTGRSTYNEQF
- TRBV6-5 ASSMTGQQETQY
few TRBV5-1 ASSAGTSYGYT
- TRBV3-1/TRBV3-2 ASSPFPQLQGLPGNTIY
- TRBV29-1 SVEALGTGGGTEAF
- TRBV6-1 ASSVEVLSSGANVLT
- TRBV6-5 ASNDQGIRNSPLH
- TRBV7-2 ASSSTTGNYGYT
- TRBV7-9 ASSPEQATNEKLF
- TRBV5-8 ASSQGQYSNQPQH
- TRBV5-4 ASSTTGTRTYNEQF
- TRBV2 ASTPTGGDTEAF
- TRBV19 ASSSDGTDTQY
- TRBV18 ASSQRTGAYNEQF
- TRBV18 ASSLQGAGNGYT
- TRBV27 ASSSILAGAYGYT
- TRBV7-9 ASSGDGQSLNTEAF
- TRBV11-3 ASSRDGQGPVLNYGYT
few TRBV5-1 ASSSTGQGPGYT
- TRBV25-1 ASSSVGEKLF
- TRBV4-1 ASSQTTQNFYGYT
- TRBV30 AWSGGGTQGGYGYT
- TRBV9 ASRDSSYNSPLH
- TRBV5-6 ASSLAGTGGYT
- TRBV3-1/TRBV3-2 ASSREGGRQPQH
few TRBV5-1 ASSPQGASPEAF
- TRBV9 ASSGEDRAIDGYT
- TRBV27 ASSYDRGPNSPLH
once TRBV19 ASSKTGGALGELF
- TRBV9 ASSVDQRSYEQY
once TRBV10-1 ASSFAQSGTEAF
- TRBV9 ASSVSGSVTPLDTQY
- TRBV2 ASRVQGSSTGELF
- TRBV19 ASSSGRDNQPQH
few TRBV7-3 ASSPTGAYGYT
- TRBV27 ASSLSTWGSSPLH
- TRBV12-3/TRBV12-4 ASSLTNYGYT
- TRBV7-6 ASSNRRGTNSYEQY
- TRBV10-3 AISESAQSNYGYT
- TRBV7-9 ASSHRDPDTEAF
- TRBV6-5 ASIWDRNTEAF
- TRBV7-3 ASSLGAGGTEAF
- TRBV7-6 ASSLLVAIAGGLSYNEQY
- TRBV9 ASRGDYSTDTQY
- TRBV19 ASSPLTGQPQH
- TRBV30 AWGDRGLNTGELF
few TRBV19 ASSIAGQGNIQY
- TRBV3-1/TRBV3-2 ASSQEGTSGGLVNEQF
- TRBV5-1 ASSLAGEKGETQY
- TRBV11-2 ASSRSGISTDTQY